What follows are 20 T cell receptor beta chains derived from one specimen sequenced in a study of vaccination effects on CD4 cells after COVID-19. For these TCRs, the target antigens are not known. Some clones are missing from TCRdb's copy, which holds only in-frame ones; the method was immunoSEQ multiplex PCR. The table records about 45,000 clones, 65% to 70% of them present only once. Within the ViraFEST assay, antigen-specific CD4+ T cells underwent expansion with viral peptide pools prior to sequencing. Investigators separated out CD4+ T cells once less than 11 days of culture had passed. A positive SARS-CoV-2 PCR test fell between March and December 2020. The sample here was CD4+ T cells from PBMCs cultured with a peptide pool, taken before COVID-19 vaccination. The receptors come from a human donor who had a prior SARS-CoV-2 infection.

This rearrangement joins TRBV30 to TRBJ1-5; D not certain. Trimming stripped 3 bases from V and 2 bases from J, with 11 bases between. CDR1 is GTSNPN and CDR2 is SVGIG in the germline V gene (reference sequence). There are 14 residues in the CDR3. CDR3 DNA: TGTGCCTGGAGCGCTACGAGGGGCAATCAGCCCCAGCATTTT. It specifies CAWSATRGNQPQHF.

This clone was recorded a few times. The V call is TRBV5-5, the J call TRBJ1-3; 7 nucleotides align to TRBD1. The trim removed 4 bases at V and 2 bases at J, leaving 18 bases unmatched. Germline V lookup: CDR1 SGHKS, CDR2 YYEKEE (reference sequence). The CDR3 is 19 amino acids. The CDR3 sequence: CASSAGQNLRVTAGNTIYF. The CDR3 DNA reads as TGTGCCAGCAGCGCGGGACAGAATCTGAGGGTAACAGCTGGAAACACCATATATTTT.

This clone was counted once. The genes are TRBV7-2 and TRBJ2-1; weak D call: TRBD2 (5 bases). The length of the CDR3 is 14 residues. Trimming took 4 bases from V and 6 from J, leaving 13 bases between them. Germline V lookup: CDR1 SGHTA, CDR2 FQGNSA. In nucleotides, the CDR3 is TGTGCCAGCAGCTCTCGACTCACTAGCAATGAGCAGTTCTTC. It specifies CASSSRLTSNEQFF.

The chain links TRBV7-2 to TRBJ1-2, with D possibly being TRBD1 (5 bases). Germline V CDR1 and CDR2: SGHTA, FQGNSA. This CDR3 spans 14 amino acids. V shed 1 base and J shed 3 bases, with 9 bases lying between them. The CDR3, as DNA: TGTGCCAGCAGCTTAGACGGGGACTACTATGGCTACACCTTC. As protein: CASSLDGDYYGYTF.

The chain combines TRBV3-1 (or the pseudogene TRBV3-2) with TRBJ2-1; 7 bases are shared with TRBD2. CDR1 and CDR2 from the germline V gene are LGHDT and YNNKEL (reference sequence). Trimming at V came to 6 bases and at J to 2 bases, leaving 4 bases not matched to a gene. The CDR3 sequence is 14 residues long. The CDR3 DNA sequence: TGTGCCAGCAGTCCTGGACTAGCCTACAATGAGCAGTTCTTC. Protein: CASSPGLAYNEQFF.

CDR3 sequence reads: CASSLDSNQPQHF. The CDR3 coding sequence is TGTGCCAGCAGTTTAGATAGCAATCAGCCCCAGCATTTT. The chain carries TRBV12-3 or TRBV12-4 and TRBJ1-5; no definite D call. V was pared by 1 base and J by 0 bases, with 1 base between. This CDR3 has 13 residues.

This chain uses TRBV27 with TRBJ2-7; TRBD1 aligns across 7 bases. Looked up from germline, CDR1 is MNHEY and CDR2 is SMNVEV (reference sequence). This CDR3 comprises 15 residues. Losses at the gene ends were 5 bases for V and 3 bases for J; bases not matched to a gene: 10. CDR3 nucleotides: TGTGCCAGCAGTCGACTCCCGGACAGGAGCTACGAGCAGTACTTC. This translates into CASSRLPDRSYEQYF.

CDR3 loop: CARSATGGIPYEQYF. CDR3 sequence (DNA): TGTGCCAGAAGCGCAACAGGGGGCATCCCCTACGAGCAGTACTTC. V and J are TRBV5-3 and TRBJ2-7; TRBD1 agrees at 9 bases. TRBV5-3 is annotated as an ORF whose role is uncertain. CDR3 size: 15 residues. Losses at the gene ends were 4 bases for V and 2 bases for J; bases not matched to a gene: 7.

The V and J genes are TRBV18 and TRBJ2-6; 9 bases agree with TRBD2. The CDR3 sequence is 23 residues long. Per the germline V gene, CDR1 is KGHSH and CDR2 is LQKENI. V shed 5 bases and J 0 bases; nucleotides not matched to a gene: 23. Here the CDR3 DNA reads TGTGCCAGCTCATCATGGAGGGGGAGTCTAGCGGGACCTACCCCCTCTGGGGCCAACGTCCTGACTTTC. This translates into CASSSWRGSLAGPTPSGANVLTF.

The rearrangement links TRBV18 to TRBJ2-5, with TRBD1 identical over 10 bases. The CDR3 length is 18 residues. The germline gives CDR1 KGHSH, CDR2 LQKENI. The ends lost 1 base at V and 3 bases at J; junction bases unmatched: 11. CDR3 protein: CASSPLGPGQGPKETQYF. Written as DNA, the CDR3 is TGTGCCAGCTCACCACTCGGGCCGGGACAGGGGCCTAAAGAGACCCAGTACTTC. Full variable domain (remainder filled in from reference TRBV18 and TRBJ2-5): NAGVMQNPRHLVRRRGQEARLRCSPMKGHSHVYWYRQLPEEGLKFMVYLQKENIIDESGMPKERFSAEFPKEGPSILRIQQVVRGDSAAYFCASSPLGPGQGPKETQYFGPGTRLLVL.

The V and J genes are TRBV5-1 and TRBJ2-1, with a possible D match to TRBD2 (6 bases). From germline, CDR1 is SGHRS and CDR2 YFSETQ. CDR3 length: 15 amino acids. The germline V and J ends were trimmed by 4 bases and 3 bases, with 14 bases remaining between them. The CDR3 protein is CASSLGTHDYNEQFF. The CDR3 DNA is TGCGCCAGCAGCCTCGGGACTCACGACTACAATGAGCAGTTCTTC.

In its sample, this clone was seen a few times. J is TRBJ1-1 and V is TRBV5-5, with D possibly matching TRBD1 (5 bases). CDR1 and CDR2 (germline): SGHKS, YYEKEE (reference sequence). CDR3 length: 14 amino acids. V was pared by 6 bases and J by 5 bases, with 17 bases between. Written as DNA, the CDR3 is TGTGCCAGCACCTCAGGGCCCATGGGGACTGAAGCTTTCTTT. Protein product: CASTSGPMGTEAFF.

The CDR3 protein is CASSQVSAQGAYEQYF. Here the CDR3 DNA reads TGTGCCAGCAGCCAAGTTTCGGCACAGGGGGCCTACGAGCAGTACTTC. The gene calls are TRBV4-2 and TRBJ2-7, with 8 positions matching TRBD1. This CDR3 comprises 16 residues. CDR1 is LGHNA and CDR2 is YNFKEQ in the germline V gene. The V segment lost 1 base and the J segment 2 bases; nucleotides outside the gene matches: 7.

This sequence joins TRBV19 and TRBJ2-2; no clear D gene. The ends were cut back, 8 bases at V and 4 bases at J, with 5 bases in the middle. The germline V gene encodes CDR1 LNHDA and CDR2 SQIVND (reference sequence). CDR3 length: 11 residues. The CDR3 DNA sequence: TGTGCCAGTCGATTCACCGGGGAGCTGTTTTTT. Residues: CASRFTGELFF.

This chain connects TRBV30 to TRBJ1-2, with D hard to call. V lost 5 bases and J 8 bases, leaving 15 bases between the germline ends. The CDR3 totals 12 residues. Germline V lookup: CDR1 GTSNPN, CDR2 SVGIG (reference sequence). CDR3 sequence: CAWGVGKSGYTF. The CDR3 DNA sequence: TGTGCCTGGGGCGTGGGGAAATCGGGCTACACCTTC.

This clone has just a few counts. The gene calls are TRBV20-1 and TRBJ2-2; D assignment may be TRBD1 or TRBD2 (5 bases each). This CDR3 comprises 13 residues. Germline V gene sequence: CDR1 DFQATT, CDR2 SNEGSKA (reference sequence). V lost 3 bases and J 3 bases, leaving 8 bases between the germline ends. CDR3 in amino acids: CSASGTYTGELFF. CDR3 coding DNA: TGCAGTGCTAGTGGGACGTACACCGGGGAGCTGTTTTTT.

This clone was picked up one time. The rearrangement links TRBV5-1 to TRBJ2-1; possible D gene TRBD1, 6 bases. The CDR3 totals 16 residues. Trimming pared 2 bases from V and 0 bases from J, leaving 12 bases between. The V gene's germline CDR1 is SGHRS and CDR2 YFSETQ. CDR3 residues: CASSFGVGGSYNEQFF. The CDR3 DNA reads TGCGCCAGCAGCTTTGGTGTAGGGGGCTCCTACAATGAGCAGTTCTTC.

Sample share makes this clone hyperexpanded. The junction departs from the called germline gene at one end, perhaps through a read error. The chain employs TRBV12-3 or TRBV12-4 and TRBJ1-3; D uncertain. The CDR3 has 13 amino acids. CDR3 amino acids: CASSLSPGNTIYF. CDR3 sequence (DNA): TGTGCCAGCAGTTTGAGCCCTGGGAACACCATATATTTT.

This clone was recorded a few times. V and J are TRBV5-5 and TRBJ1-1, with D uncertain. Germline CDR1 SGHKS, CDR2 YYEKEE (reference sequence). V was pared by 6 bases and J by 11 bases, with 20 bases between. The CDR3 consists of 13 residues. The CDR3 DNA reads as TGTGCCAGCATCCTATGCTGGGTAGTGACGGCTTTCTTT. Its protein product is CASILCWVVTAFF. Supplemented by reference TRBV5-5 and TRBJ1-1, the full variable domain reads DAGVTQSPTHLIKTRGQQVTLRCSPISGHKSVSWYQQVLGQGPQFIFQYYEKEERGRGNFPDRFSARQFPNYSSELNVNALLLGDSALYLCASILCWVVTAFFGQGTRLTVV.

A few counts support this clone. The chain links TRBV6-5 to TRBJ2-2, with 10 nucleotides matching TRBD2. Germline loops: CDR1 MNHEY, CDR2 SVGAGI. This CDR3 is 15 amino acids long. Trimming cost V 6 bases and J 1 base; bases outside gene matches: 2. The CDR3 loop is CASRPSGGNTGELFF. CDR3 in DNA: TGTGCCAGCAGACCTAGCGGGGGGAACACCGGGGAGCTGTTTTTT.